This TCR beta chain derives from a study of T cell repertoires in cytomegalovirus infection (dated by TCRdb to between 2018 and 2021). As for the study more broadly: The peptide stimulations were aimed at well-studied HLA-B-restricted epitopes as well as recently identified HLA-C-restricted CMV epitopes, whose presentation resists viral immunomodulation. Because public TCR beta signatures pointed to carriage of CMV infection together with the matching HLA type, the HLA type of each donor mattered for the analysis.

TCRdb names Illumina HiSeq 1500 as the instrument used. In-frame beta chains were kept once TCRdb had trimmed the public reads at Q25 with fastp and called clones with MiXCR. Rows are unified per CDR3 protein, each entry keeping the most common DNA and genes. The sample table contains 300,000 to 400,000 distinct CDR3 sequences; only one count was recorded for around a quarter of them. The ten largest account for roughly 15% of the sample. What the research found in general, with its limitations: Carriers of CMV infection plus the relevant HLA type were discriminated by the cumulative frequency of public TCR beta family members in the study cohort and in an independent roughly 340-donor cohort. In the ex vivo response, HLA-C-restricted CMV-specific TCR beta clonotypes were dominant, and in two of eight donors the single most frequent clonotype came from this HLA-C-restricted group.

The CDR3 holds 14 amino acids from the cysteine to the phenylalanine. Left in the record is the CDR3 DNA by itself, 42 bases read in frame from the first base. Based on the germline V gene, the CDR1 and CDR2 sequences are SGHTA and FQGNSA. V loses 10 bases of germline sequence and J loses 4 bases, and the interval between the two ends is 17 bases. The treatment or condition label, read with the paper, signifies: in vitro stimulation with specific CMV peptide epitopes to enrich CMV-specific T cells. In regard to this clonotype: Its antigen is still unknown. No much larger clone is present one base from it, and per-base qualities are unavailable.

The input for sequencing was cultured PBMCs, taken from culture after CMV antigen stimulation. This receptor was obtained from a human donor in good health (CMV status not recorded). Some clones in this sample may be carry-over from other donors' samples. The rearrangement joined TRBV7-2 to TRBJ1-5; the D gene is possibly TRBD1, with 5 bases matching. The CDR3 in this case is CATRVLGVNQPQHF. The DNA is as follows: TGTGCCACCAGGGTGTTGGGGGTAAATCAGCCCCAGCATTTT.